This entry features one T cell receptor beta chain sequence. The antigen is not known. The V gene lost 7 bases and the J gene lost 10 bases, with 11 bases spanning the gap. The CDR3 contains 11 residues. The germline V gene encodes CDR1 MRHNA and CDR2 SNTAGT. These data belong to a study of CD8 T cells in Susac syndrome. When the RNA was reverse transcribed, random hexamers were used with an input of roughly 0.5 to 1 ug. A multiplex approach, immunoSEQ multiplex PCR, amplified TCR beta CDR3 across 54 Vbeta and 13 Jbeta. TCRdb fed the immunoSEQ multiplex PCR reads into MiXCR, producing one record per CDR3 protein. The table shows about 76,000 distinct CDR3 sequences, with 91% occurring only once. Whole-study results and caveats: As acknowledged by the study, its TCR sequencing and HLA analysis included a relatively small number of individuals.

The specimen sequenced was CD8+ T cells from PBMCs. The sequence was collected from a human donor with multiple sclerosis. The chain couples TRBV6-4 to TRBJ1-5; D unclear. CDR3 DNA sequence: TGTGCCAGCACAAAACTGCCCCCCCAGCATTTT. This encodes CASTKLPPQHF.